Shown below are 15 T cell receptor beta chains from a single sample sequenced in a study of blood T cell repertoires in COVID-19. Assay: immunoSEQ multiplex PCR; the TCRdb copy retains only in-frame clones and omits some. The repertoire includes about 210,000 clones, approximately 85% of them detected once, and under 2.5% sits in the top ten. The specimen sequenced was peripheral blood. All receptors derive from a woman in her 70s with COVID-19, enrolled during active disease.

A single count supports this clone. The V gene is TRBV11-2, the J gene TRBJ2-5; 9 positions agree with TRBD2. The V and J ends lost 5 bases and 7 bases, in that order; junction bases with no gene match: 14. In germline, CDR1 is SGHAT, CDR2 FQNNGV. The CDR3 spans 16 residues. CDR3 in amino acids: CASSPLGRGGFGTQYF. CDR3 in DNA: TGTGCCAGCAGCCCACTGGGGCGGGGGGGTTTCGGGACCCAGTACTTC.

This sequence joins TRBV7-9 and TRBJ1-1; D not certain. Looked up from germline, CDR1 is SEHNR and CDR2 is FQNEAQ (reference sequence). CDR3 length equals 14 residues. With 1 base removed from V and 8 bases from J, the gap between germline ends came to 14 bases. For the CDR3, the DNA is TGTGCCAGCAGCTTAGTTGTTGAAAAACAAGAAGCTTTCTTT. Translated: CASSLVVEKQEAFF.

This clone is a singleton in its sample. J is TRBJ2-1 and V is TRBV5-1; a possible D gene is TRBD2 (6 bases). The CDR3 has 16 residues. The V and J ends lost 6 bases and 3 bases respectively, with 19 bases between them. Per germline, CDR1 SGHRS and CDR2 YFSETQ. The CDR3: CASKEGLLNIYNEQFF. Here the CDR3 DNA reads TGCGCCAGCAAAGAGGGACTCCTAAATATCTACAATGAGCAGTTCTTC.

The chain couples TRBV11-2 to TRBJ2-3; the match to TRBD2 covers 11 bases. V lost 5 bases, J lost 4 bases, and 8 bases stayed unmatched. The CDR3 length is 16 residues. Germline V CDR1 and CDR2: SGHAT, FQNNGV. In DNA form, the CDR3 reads TGTGCCAGCAGCCCGTTAGCGGGAGGGCGGGCAGATACGCAGTATTTT. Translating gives CASSPLAGGRADTQYF.

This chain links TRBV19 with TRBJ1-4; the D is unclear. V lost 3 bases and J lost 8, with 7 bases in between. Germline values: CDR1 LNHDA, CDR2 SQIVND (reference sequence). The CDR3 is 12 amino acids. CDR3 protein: CASSILREKLFF. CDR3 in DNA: TGTGCCAGTAGTATTCTTCGGGAAAAACTGTTTTTT.

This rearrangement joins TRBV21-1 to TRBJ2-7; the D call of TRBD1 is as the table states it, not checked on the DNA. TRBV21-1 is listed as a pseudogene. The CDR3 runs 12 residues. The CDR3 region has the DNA TGTGCCAGCACCATCGGACAGGTGGTTCAGTACTTC. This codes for CASTIGQVVQYF.

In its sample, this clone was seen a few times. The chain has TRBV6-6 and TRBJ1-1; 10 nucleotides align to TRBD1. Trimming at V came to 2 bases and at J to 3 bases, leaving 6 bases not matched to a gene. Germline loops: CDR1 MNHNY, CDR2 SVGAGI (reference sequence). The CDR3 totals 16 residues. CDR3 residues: CASSYPSGQGYTEAFF. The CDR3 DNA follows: TGTGCCAGCAGTTACCCGTCGGGACAGGGGTACACTGAAGCTTTCTTT.

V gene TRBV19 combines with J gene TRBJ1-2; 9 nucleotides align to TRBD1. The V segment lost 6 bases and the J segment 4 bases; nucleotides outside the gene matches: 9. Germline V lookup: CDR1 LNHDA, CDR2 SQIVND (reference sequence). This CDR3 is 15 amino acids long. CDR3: CASSHGQGRFYGYTF. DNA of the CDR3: TGTGCCAGTAGCCACGGACAGGGGCGGTTCTATGGCTACACCTTC.

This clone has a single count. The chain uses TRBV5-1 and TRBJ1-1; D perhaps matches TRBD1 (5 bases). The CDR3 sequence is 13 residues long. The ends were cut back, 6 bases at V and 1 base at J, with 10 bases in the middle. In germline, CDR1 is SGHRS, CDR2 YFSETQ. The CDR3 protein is CASTGGGNTEAFF. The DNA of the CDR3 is TGCGCCAGCACCGGGGGAGGGAACACTGAAGCTTTCTTT.

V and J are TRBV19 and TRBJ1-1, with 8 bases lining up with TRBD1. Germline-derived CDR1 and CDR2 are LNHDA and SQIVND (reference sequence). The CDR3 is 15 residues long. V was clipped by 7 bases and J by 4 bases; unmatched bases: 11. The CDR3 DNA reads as TGTGCCAGTACTCATACAGGGGGGGAGAGCACTGAAGCTTTCTTT. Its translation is CASTHTGGESTEAFF.

CDR3 nucleotide sequence: TGTGCCAGCAGCACCCGACAGGTAGCCATGACTAACTATGGCTACACCTTC. Residues: CASSTRQVAMTNYGYTF. The chain couples TRBV11-2 to TRBJ1-2; a weak D match, TRBD1 (6 bases). Germline CDR1 SGHAT, CDR2 FQNNGV. V was pared by 5 bases and J by 0 bases, with 19 bases between. CDR3 length: 17 residues.

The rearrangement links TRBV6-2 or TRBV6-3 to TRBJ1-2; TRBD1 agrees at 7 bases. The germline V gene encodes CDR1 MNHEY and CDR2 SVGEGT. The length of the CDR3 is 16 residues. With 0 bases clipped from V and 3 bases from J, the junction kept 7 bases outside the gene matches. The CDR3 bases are TGTGCCAGCAGTTACTCAGGTGACAGGGAGGACTATGGCTACACCTTC. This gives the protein CASSYSGDREDYGYTF.

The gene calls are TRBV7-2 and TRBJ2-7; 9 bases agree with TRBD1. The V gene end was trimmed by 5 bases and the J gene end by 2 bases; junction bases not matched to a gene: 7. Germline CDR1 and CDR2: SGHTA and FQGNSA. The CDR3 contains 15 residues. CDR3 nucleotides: TGTGCCAGCAGCCTGGGACAGGGAGTTACCTACGAGCAGTACTTC. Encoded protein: CASSLGQGVTYEQYF. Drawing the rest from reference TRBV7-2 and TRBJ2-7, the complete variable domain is GAGVSQSPSNKVTEKGKDVELRCDPISGHTALYWYRQSLGQGLEFLIYFQGNSAPDKSGLPSDRFSAERTGGSVSTLTIQRTQQEDSAVYLCASSLGQGVTYEQYFGPGTRLTVT.

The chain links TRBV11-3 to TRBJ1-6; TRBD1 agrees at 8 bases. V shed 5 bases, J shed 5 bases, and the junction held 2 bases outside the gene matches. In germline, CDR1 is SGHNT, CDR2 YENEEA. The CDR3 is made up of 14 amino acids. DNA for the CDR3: TGTGCCAGCAGCCAGGGACAGGATAATTCACCCCTCCACTTT. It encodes CASSQGQDNSPLHF.

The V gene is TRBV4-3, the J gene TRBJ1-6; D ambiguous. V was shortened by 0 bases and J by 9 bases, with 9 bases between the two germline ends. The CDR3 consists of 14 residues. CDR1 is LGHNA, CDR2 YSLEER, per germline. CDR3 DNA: TGCGCCAGCAGCCAAGATGGAGGTCCTTCACCCCTCCACTTT. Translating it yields CASSQDGGPSPLHF.